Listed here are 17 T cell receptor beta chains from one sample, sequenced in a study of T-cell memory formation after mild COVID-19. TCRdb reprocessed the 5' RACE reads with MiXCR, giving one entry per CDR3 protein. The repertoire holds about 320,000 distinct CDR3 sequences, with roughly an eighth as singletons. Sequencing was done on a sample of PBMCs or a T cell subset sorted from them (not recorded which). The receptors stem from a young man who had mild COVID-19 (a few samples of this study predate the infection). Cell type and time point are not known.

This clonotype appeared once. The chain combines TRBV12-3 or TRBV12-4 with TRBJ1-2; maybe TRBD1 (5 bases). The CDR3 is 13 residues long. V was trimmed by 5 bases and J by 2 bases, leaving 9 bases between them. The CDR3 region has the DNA TGTGCCAGCAGTAGGGGACCCAACTATGGCTACACCTTC. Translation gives CASSRGPNYGYTF.

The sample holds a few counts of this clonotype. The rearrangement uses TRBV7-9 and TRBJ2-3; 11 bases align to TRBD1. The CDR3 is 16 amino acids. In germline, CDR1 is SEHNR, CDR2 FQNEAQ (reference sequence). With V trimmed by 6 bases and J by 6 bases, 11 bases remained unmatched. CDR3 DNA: TGTGCCAGCAGACAACGACCGGGACAGGGGGAGGATACGCAGTATTTT. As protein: CASRQRPGQGEDTQYF.

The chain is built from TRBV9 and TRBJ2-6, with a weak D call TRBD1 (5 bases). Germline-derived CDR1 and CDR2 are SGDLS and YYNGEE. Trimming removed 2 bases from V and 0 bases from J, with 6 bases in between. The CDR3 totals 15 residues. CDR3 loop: CASSVTGSGANVLTF. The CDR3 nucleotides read TGTGCCAGCAGCGTCACAGGCTCTGGGGCCAACGTCCTGACTTTC.

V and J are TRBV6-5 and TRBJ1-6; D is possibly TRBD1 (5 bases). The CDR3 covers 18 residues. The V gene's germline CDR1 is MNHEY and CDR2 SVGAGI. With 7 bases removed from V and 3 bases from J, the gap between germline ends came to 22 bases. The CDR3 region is CASIPSVTAVGYNSPLHF. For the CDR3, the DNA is TGTGCCAGCATTCCTTCTGTGACAGCCGTAGGCTATAATTCACCCCTCCACTTT.

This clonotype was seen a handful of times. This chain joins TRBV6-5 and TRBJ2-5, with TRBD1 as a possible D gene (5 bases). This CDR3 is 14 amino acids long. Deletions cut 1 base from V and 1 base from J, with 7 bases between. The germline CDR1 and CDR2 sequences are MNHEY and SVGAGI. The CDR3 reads CASSYWQGQETQYF. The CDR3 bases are TGTGCCAGCAGTTACTGGCAGGGCCAAGAGACCCAGTACTTC.

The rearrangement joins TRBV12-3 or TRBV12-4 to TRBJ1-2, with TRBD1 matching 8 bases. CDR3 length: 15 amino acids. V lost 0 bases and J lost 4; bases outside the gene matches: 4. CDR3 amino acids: CASSLAQGAAYGYTF. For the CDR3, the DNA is TGTGCCAGCAGTTTAGCGCAGGGGGCTGCCTATGGCTACACCTTC.

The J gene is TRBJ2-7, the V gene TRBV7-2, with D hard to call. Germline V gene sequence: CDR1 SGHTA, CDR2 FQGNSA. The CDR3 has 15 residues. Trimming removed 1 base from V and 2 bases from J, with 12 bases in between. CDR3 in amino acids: CASSLGASAAYEQYF. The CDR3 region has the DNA TGTGCCAGCAGCTTAGGGGCTAGTGCGGCCTACGAGCAGTACTTC.

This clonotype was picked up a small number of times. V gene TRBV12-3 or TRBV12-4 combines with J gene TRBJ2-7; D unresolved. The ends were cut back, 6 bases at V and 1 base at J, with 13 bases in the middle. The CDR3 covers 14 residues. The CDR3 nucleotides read TGTGCCAGCAGGGAAAATACCCTTTCCTACGAGCAGTACTTC. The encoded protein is CASRENTLSYEQYF.

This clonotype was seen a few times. The CDR3 here is CASSIGQSEAFF. Written as DNA, the CDR3 is TGTGCCAGTAGTATTGGGCAGAGTGAAGCTTTCTTT. The genes are TRBV19 and TRBJ1-1; D not certain. V dropped 3 bases and J dropped 7 bases, with 9 bases sitting between them. Germline lookup yields CDR1 LNHDA and CDR2 SQIVND (reference sequence). The CDR3 runs 12 residues.

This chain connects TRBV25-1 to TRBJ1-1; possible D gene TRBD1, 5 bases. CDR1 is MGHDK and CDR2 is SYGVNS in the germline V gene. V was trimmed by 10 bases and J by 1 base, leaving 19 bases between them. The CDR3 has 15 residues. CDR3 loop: CATVPPGRANTEAFF. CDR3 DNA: TGTGCCACCGTACCTCCGGGACGGGCGAACACTGAAGCTTTCTTT.

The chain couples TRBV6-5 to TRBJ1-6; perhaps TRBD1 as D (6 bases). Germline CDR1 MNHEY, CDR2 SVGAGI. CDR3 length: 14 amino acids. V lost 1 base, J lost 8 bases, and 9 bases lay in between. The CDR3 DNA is TGTGCCAGCAGTTACTGGGGGCAGGATTCACCCCTCCACTTT. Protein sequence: CASSYWGQDSPLHF.

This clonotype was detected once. The CDR3 reads CASSVDFGRYSEQFF. The CDR3 DNA reads TGTGCCAGCAGCGTAGACTTTGGACGTTATAGTGAGCAGTTCTTC. The chain uses TRBV9 and TRBJ2-1; D unresolved. This CDR3 has 15 amino acids. V lost 0 bases and J 9 bases, leaving 16 bases between the germline ends. CDR1 is SGDLS, CDR2 YYNGEE, per germline.

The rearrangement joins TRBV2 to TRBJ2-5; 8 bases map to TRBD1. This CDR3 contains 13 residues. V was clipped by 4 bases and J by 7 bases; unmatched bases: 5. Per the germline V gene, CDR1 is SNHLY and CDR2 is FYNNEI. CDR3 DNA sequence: TGTGCCAGCAGTGTAGGGGACAGGAGGACCCAGTACTTC. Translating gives CASSVGDRRTQYF. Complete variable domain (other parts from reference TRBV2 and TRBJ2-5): EPEVTQTPSHQVTQMGQEVILRCVPISNHLYFYWYRQILGQKVEFLVSFYNNEISEKSEIFDDQFSVERPDGSNFTLKIRSTKLEDSAMYFCASSVGDRRTQYFGPGTRLLVL.

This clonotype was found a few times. CDR3 in amino acids: CASKKGVEGYTF. The DNA for the CDR3 is TGTGCCAGTAAGAAGGGCGTGGAAGGCTACACCTTC. The J gene is TRBJ1-2, the V gene TRBV19; unclear D gene. The V gene lost 7 bases and the J gene lost 8 bases, with 14 bases spanning the gap. CDR3 length: 12 residues. Per germline, CDR1 LNHDA and CDR2 SQIVND (reference sequence).

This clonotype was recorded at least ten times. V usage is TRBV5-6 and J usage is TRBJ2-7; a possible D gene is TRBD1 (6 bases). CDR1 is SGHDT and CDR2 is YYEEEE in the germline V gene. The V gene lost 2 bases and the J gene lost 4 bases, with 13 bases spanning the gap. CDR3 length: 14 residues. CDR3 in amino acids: CASSLLGQIYEQYV. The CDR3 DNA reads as TGTGCCAGCAGCTTATTGGGACAAATTTACGAGCAGTACGTC.

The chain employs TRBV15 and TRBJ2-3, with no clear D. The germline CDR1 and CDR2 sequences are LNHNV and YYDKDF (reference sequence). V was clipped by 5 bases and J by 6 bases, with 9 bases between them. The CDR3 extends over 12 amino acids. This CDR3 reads CATSPSVDTQYF. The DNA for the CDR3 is TGTGCCACCAGCCCTTCGGTGGATACGCAGTATTTT.

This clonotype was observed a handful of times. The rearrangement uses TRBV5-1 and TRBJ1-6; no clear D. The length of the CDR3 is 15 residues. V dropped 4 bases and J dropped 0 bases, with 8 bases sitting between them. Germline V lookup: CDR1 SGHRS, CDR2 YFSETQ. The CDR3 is CASSRTSSYNSPLHF. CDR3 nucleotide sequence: TGCGCCAGCAGCAGAACTAGCTCCTATAATTCACCCCTCCACTTT.